The 27 T cell receptor beta chains below were found in one sample sequenced in a study of blood T cell repertoires in COVID-19. TCRdb's table, derived via immunoSEQ multiplex PCR, lists solely in-frame clones and lacks some. The data show some 350,000 clones, 80% to 90% seen once. What was sequenced was PBMCs or T cells enriched from blood (not recorded which). The receptor set was obtained from a woman aged 30 to 39 who had recovered from COVID-19.

Notes on this clone: The identical CDR3 is also encoded by other nucleotide sequences in the sample. The gene calls are TRBV5-6 and TRBJ1-6; 8 positions agree with TRBD1. From germline, CDR1 is SGHDT and CDR2 YYEEEE. Trimming took 1 base from V and 6 from J; bases not matched to a gene: 0. The CDR3 has 14 residues. The CDR3 loop is CASSLTGGNSPLHF. In DNA form, the CDR3 reads TGTGCCAGCAGCTTGACAGGGGGTAATTCACCCCTCCACTTT.

The chain joins TRBV5-1 to TRBJ1-2, with D hard to call. V was pared by 0 bases and J by 1 base, with 7 bases between. The CDR3 has 14 amino acids. Looked up from germline, CDR1 is SGHRS and CDR2 is YFSETQ. CDR3 residues: CASSLGTVNYGYTF. The CDR3, as DNA: TGCGCCAGCAGCTTGGGAACGGTTAACTATGGCTACACCTTC. Full variable domain (remainder filled in from reference TRBV5-1 and TRBJ1-2): KAGVTQTPRYLIKTRGQQVTLSCSPISGHRSVSWYQQTPGQGLQFLFEYFSETQRNKGNFPGRFSGRQFSNSRSEMNVSTLELGDSALYLCASSLGTVNYGYTFGSGTRLTVV.

This chain joins TRBV29-1 and TRBJ1-4; 7 bases are a match to TRBD1. The junction had 9 bases not matched to a gene; V was cut back by 6 bases and J by 5 bases. The germline V gene encodes CDR1 SQVTM and CDR2 ANQGSEA. The CDR3 runs to 14 residues. For the CDR3, the DNA is TGCAGCGTGGGCCGGGACAGCAGAAATGAAAAACTGTTTTTT. This sequence encodes CSVGRDSRNEKLFF.

This clone was recorded at least ten times. The chain has TRBV7-6 and TRBJ2-1; 9 bases line up with TRBD2. Germline CDR1 and CDR2: SGHVS and FNYEAQ. The CDR3 is 17 residues long. Unmatched junction bases numbered 13, after V lost 2 bases and J lost 8 bases. This chain's CDR3 is CASSLSARGGVFDEQFF. For the CDR3, the DNA is TGTGCCAGCAGCTTATCTGCGCGGGGGGGCGTTTTCGATGAGCAGTTCTTC.

V gene TRBV9 combines with J gene TRBJ2-3, with D maybe TRBD1 (5 bases). Germline V gene lookup returns CDR1 SGDLS and CDR2 YYNGEE. The CDR3 is 15 amino acids. The V end was cut by 0 bases, the J end by 2 bases, with 10 bases between. The CDR3 sequence: CASSVAGSITDTQYF. The CDR3 region has the DNA TGTGCCAGCAGCGTAGCAGGGTCCATCACAGATACGCAGTATTTT.

This clone appeared a single time. J is TRBJ2-1 and V is TRBV5-1; possible D gene TRBD2, 5 bases. Looked up from germline, CDR1 is SGHRS and CDR2 is YFSETQ. The V and J ends lost 1 base and 6 bases respectively, with 11 bases between them. The CDR3 covers 14 residues. The CDR3 region is CASSLPGGGNEQFF. CDR3 in DNA: TGCGCCAGCAGCTTGCCAGGAGGAGGCAATGAGCAGTTCTTC.

V gene TRBV10-3 combines with J gene TRBJ2-5; no firm D call. V was pared by 3 bases and J by 3 bases, with 5 bases between. The CDR3 sequence is 12 residues long. Per germline, CDR1 ENHRY and CDR2 SYGVKD. The DNA for the CDR3 is TGTGCCATCAGTGAATTCGAAGAGACCCAGTACTTC. Translation gives CAISEFEETQYF.

This chain uses TRBV5-1 with TRBJ1-2, with a tentative D call TRBD1 (5 bases). This CDR3 region has 15 residues. The V end was cut by 1 base, the J end by 4 bases, with 14 bases between. In germline, CDR1 is SGHRS, CDR2 YFSETQ. The CDR3: CASSLSPGGVYGYTF. The CDR3 DNA is TGCGCCAGCAGCTTGTCCCCCGGGGGAGTCTATGGCTACACCTTC.

V usage is TRBV4-3 and J usage is TRBJ2-3; TRBD2 matches at 10 bases. The CDR3 loop spans 16 amino acids. The V gene end was trimmed by 4 bases and the J gene end by 2 bases; junction bases not matched to a gene: 6. Germline lookup yields CDR1 LGHNA and CDR2 YSLEER. The CDR3 nucleotides read TGCGCCAGCAGCCTGCGGACTAGCGGAATCACAGATACGCAGTATTTT. Translated, it gives CASSLRTSGITDTQYF.

This chain links TRBV5-1 with TRBJ2-2; 7 nucleotides agree with TRBD2. The CDR3 totals 16 residues. The germline CDR1 and CDR2 sequences are SGHRS and YFSETQ. The V segment lost 3 bases and the J segment 2 bases; nucleotides outside the gene matches: 7. CDR3 region: CASSSAGRINTGELFF. The DNA for the CDR3 is TGCGCCAGCAGCTCAGCGGGACGGATTAACACCGGGGAGCTGTTTTTT.

The chain combines TRBV19 with TRBJ1-4; TRBD1 matches at 7 bases. The V segment lost 3 bases and the J segment 7 bases; nucleotides outside the gene matches: 8. The CDR3 is made up of 15 amino acids. CDR1 and CDR2 (germline): LNHDA, SQIVND (reference sequence). The DNA for the CDR3 is TGTGCCAGTAGTATCGAAGGGGGCGGTATTGAAAAACTGTTTTTT. It is translated as CASSIEGGGIEKLFF.

The J gene is TRBJ1-1, the V gene TRBV4-1; D is undetermined. The V and J ends lost 0 bases and 1 base respectively, with 15 bases between them. The CDR3 is made up of 17 amino acids. The germline V gene encodes CDR1 MGHRA and CDR2 YSYEKL. Written as DNA, the CDR3 is TGCGCCAGCAGCCAAGAGAAGCCGCGCGGGAAGAACACTGAAGCTTTCTTT. Protein sequence: CASSQEKPRGKNTEAFF.

The V gene is TRBV13, the J gene TRBJ2-7, with 13 positions matching TRBD2. CDR1 is PRHDT, CDR2 FYEKMQ, per germline (reference sequence). Germline trimming cut 5 bases from V and 0 bases from J; bases unmatched to any gene: 4. The CDR3 spans 16 residues. The CDR3 bases are TGTGCCAGCAGCCTTGGACTAGCGGGGGCCTCCTACGAGCAGTACTTC. Translation: CASSLGLAGASYEQYF.

This chain links TRBV7-8 with TRBJ2-3, with 7 nucleotides matching TRBD1. Germline V gene data show CDR1 as SGHVS and CDR2 as FQNEAQ. Trimming at V came to 7 bases and at J to 2 bases, leaving 9 bases not matched to a gene. The CDR3 length is 15 residues. In DNA, the CDR3 is TGTGCCAGCACGTACCGGGACAGCCCCACAGATACGCAGTATTTT. Protein sequence: CASTYRDSPTDTQYF.

V gene TRBV7-8 combines with J gene TRBJ2-7; TRBD1 matches at 8 bases. The CDR3 is made up of 15 amino acids. V lost 5 bases to trimming and J lost 1 base; unmatched junction nucleotides: 7. Germline lookup yields CDR1 SGHVS and CDR2 FQNEAQ. The CDR3 protein is CASSMDRVESYEQYF. In nucleotides, the CDR3 is TGTGCCAGCAGCATGGACAGGGTGGAATCCTACGAGCAGTACTTC.

V is TRBV29-1 and J is TRBJ2-3; TRBD2 might be the D (5 bases). CDR3 length equals 12 residues. Per germline, CDR1 SQVTM and CDR2 ANQGSEA. V dropped 4 bases and J dropped 6 bases, with 11 bases sitting between them. CDR3 nucleotides: TGCAGCGTTGCTCCCAGAGGGGATACGCAGTATTTT. It codes for CSVAPRGDTQYF.

The chain employs TRBV18 and TRBJ2-1, with 9 bases aligning to TRBD1. Per the germline V gene, CDR1 is KGHSH and CDR2 is LQKENI. This CDR3 region has 16 residues. The J segment lost 7 bases and the V segment lost 3 bases, leaving 10 bases of the junction unmatched. This chain's CDR3 is CASSPQGDRERNEQFF. The CDR3 DNA is TGTGCCAGCTCACCGCAGGGGGACAGGGAAAGGAATGAGCAGTTCTTC.

The chain links TRBV4-2 to TRBJ1-1, with D maybe TRBD1 (5 bases). The CDR3 has 14 residues. Trimming left V 4 bases short and J 1 base short, with 10 bases between. Germline CDR1 is LGHNA and CDR2 is YNFKEQ. This chain's CDR3 is CASSPPTGNTEAFF. DNA for the CDR3: TGTGCCAGCAGCCCTCCAACAGGGAACACTGAAGCTTTCTTT.

This chain links TRBV11-3 with TRBJ2-3; D unclear. The CDR3 consists of 13 residues. Germline values: CDR1 SGHNT, CDR2 YENEEA. The ends were cut back, 3 bases at V and 5 bases at J, with 9 bases in the middle. The DNA for the CDR3 is TGTGCCAGCAGCTTTAAGGCGGAAGATACGCAGTATTTT. Translated: CASSFKAEDTQYF.

This chain joins TRBV5-4 and TRBJ2-7; possibly TRBD2 for D (6 bases). This CDR3 is 14 amino acids long. Germline V lookup: CDR1 SGHNT, CDR2 YYREEE (reference sequence). V was pared by 2 bases and J by 6 bases, with 15 bases between. For the CDR3, the DNA is TGTGCCAGCAGCTTTCCCAGGGAGGCGGGCGAGCAGTACTTC. Its translation is CASSFPREAGEQYF.

Only one count was recorded for this clone. The V gene is TRBV5-8, the J gene TRBJ2-5; D might be TRBD2 (5 bases). The ends were cut back, 4 bases at V and 4 bases at J, with 8 bases in the middle. This CDR3 has 12 amino acids. Germline lookup yields CDR1 SGHTS and CDR2 YDEGEE. This chain's CDR3 is CASSPRGETQYF. DNA for the CDR3: TGTGCCAGCAGCCCCCGGGGAGAGACCCAGTACTTC.

The J gene is TRBJ2-7, the V gene TRBV28, with TRBD2 identical over 8 bases. The CDR3 runs 16 residues. Unmatched junction bases numbered 9, after V lost 1 base and J lost 4 bases. Germline V gives CDR1 MDHEN, CDR2 SYDVKM. The CDR3 DNA follows: TGTGCCAGCAGTTTATCGACTAAGCGGGGGATTTACGAGCAGTACTTC. Translating gives CASSLSTKRGIYEQYF.

V and J are TRBV2 and TRBJ2-5, with D uncertain. V lost 4 bases and J lost 5, with 14 bases in between. CDR3 length equals 14 residues. The V gene's germline CDR1 is SNHLY and CDR2 FYNNEI. The CDR3 DNA reads as TGTGCCAGCAGTGGGGCAGGCCCTTGGGAGACCCAGTACTTC. Protein product: CASSGAGPWETQYF.

This clone was seen only once. The chain is built from TRBV29-1 and TRBJ2-7; tentatively, D is TRBD2 (7 bases). Germline V gives CDR1 SQVTM, CDR2 ANQGSEA. The CDR3 has 15 residues. V shed 6 bases and J shed 2 bases, with 20 bases lying between them. CDR3 region: CSVGEGGDTAYEQYF. The DNA of the CDR3 is TGCAGCGTGGGGGAGGGTGGGGACACGGCCTACGAGCAGTACTTC.

V is TRBV7-3 and J is TRBJ2-2; TRBD2 aligns across 9 bases. The junction had 3 bases not matched to a gene; V was cut back by 2 bases and J by 2 bases. The CDR3 is 16 residues long. Per germline, CDR1 SGHTA and CDR2 FQGTGA. The CDR3 sequence is CASSLFSGGNTGELFF. The CDR3 DNA reads as TGTGCCAGCAGCTTATTTAGCGGGGGTAACACCGGGGAGCTGTTTTTT.

The gene calls are TRBV10-1 and TRBJ2-1; 7 nucleotides line up with TRBD2. The CDR3 has 16 amino acids. J lost 3 bases, V lost 0 bases, and 5 bases had no gene match. From germline, CDR1 is WNHNN and CDR2 SYGVQD (reference sequence). The CDR3 DNA sequence: TGCGCCAGCAGTGAGTCCCTCAGCGGGGACTACAATGAGCAGTTCTTC. Translation gives CASSESLSGDYNEQFF.

The gene calls are TRBV19 and TRBJ2-7; 9 bases are shared with TRBD1. With V trimmed by 4 bases and J by 11 bases, 9 bases remained unmatched. The germline V gene encodes CDR1 LNHDA and CDR2 SQIVND (reference sequence). This CDR3 region has 13 residues. The CDR3 is CASSTTGGAEKYF. The CDR3 DNA reads as TGTGCCAGTAGTACGACAGGGGGAGCGGAGAAGTACTTC.